The next 7 T cell receptor beta chains were all read from a single sample in a study of cytomegalovirus exposure and HLA in healthy donors. Assay: immunoSEQ multiplex PCR; the TCRdb copy retains only in-frame clones and omits some. The sample holds about 240,000 clones, approximately 83% seen once. What was sequenced was PBMCs. The origin of the receptors is a woman aged 30 to 39 in good health and CMV-seropositive.

V is TRBV4-1 and J is TRBJ2-7; 8 positions match TRBD2. The CDR3 extends over 16 amino acids. The germline V gene has CDR1 MGHRA and CDR2 YSYEKL. Trimming cost V 4 bases and J 4 bases; bases outside gene matches: 12. This chain's CDR3 is CASSRSSGTEGYEQYF. CDR3 DNA sequence: TGCGCCAGCAGCCGGAGTAGCGGGACTGAGGGGTACGAGCAGTACTTC.

In this sample, this clone turned up a few times. The chain employs TRBV6-6 and TRBJ1-2; TRBD1 is a possible D gene (6 bases). Germline-derived CDR1 and CDR2 are MNHNY and SVGAGI (reference sequence). Trimming took 6 bases from V and 8 from J, leaving 16 bases between them. The CDR3 totals 13 residues. The CDR3 protein is CASRAQGKRGYTF. CDR3 coding DNA: TGTGCCAGCAGGGCCCAGGGGAAACGAGGCTACACCTTC.

The V gene is TRBV10-2, the J gene TRBJ1-1, with D possibly being TRBD1 (6 bases). V was shortened by 6 bases and J by 0 bases, with 14 bases between the two germline ends. Germline-derived CDR1 and CDR2 are WSHSY and SAAADI. CDR3 length equals 15 residues. CDR3 protein: CASSGQLNMNTEAFF. In DNA, the CDR3 is TGCGCCAGCAGCGGACAGTTAAACATGAACACTGAAGCTTTCTTT.

The chain links TRBV15 to TRBJ1-4; D is uncertain. The CDR3 is made up of 14 amino acids. Trimming removed 1 base at V and 2 bases at J, with 5 bases between. Germline lookup yields CDR1 LNHNV and CDR2 YYDKDF (reference sequence). DNA of the CDR3: TGTGCCACCAGCAGAGGCGCCACTAATGAAAAACTGTTTTTT. It codes for CATSRGATNEKLFF.

This clone was counted a single time. The V gene is TRBV6-1, the J gene TRBJ2-3; 9 bases map to TRBD2. The CDR3 totals 15 residues. Germline CDR1 and CDR2: MNHNS and SASEGT. V trimming: 8 bases; J trimming: 4 bases; junction bases outside the gene matches: 10. CDR3 sequence reads: CASSASGTGADTQYF. The CDR3 bases are TGTGCCAGCTCGGCTAGCGGGACCGGGGCAGATACGCAGTATTTT.

V usage is TRBV6-5 and J usage is TRBJ2-1; D is uncertain. This CDR3 spans 14 amino acids. The germline V and J ends were trimmed by 7 bases and 5 bases, with 15 bases remaining between them. Germline loops: CDR1 MNHEY, CDR2 SVGAGI. The DNA of the CDR3 is TGTGCCAGCACCGGATTTGACCGGGACAATGAGCAGTTCTTC. Protein product: CASTGFDRDNEQFF.

The rearrangement uses TRBV6-5 and TRBJ1-3, with 7 bases that match TRBD1. This CDR3 is 15 amino acids long. With 8 bases clipped from V and 4 bases from J, the junction kept 11 bases outside the gene matches. Germline V gene lookup returns CDR1 MNHEY and CDR2 SVGAGI. The CDR3 here is CASRTGQNKGNTIYF. The DNA for the CDR3 is TGTGCCAGCCGTACGGGACAGAATAAAGGAAACACCATATATTTT.